This T cell receptor beta chain comes out of a study of T cell responses to AZD1222 COVID-19 vaccine. Some clones are missing from TCRdb's copy, which holds only in-frame ones; the method was immunoSEQ multiplex PCR. The data contain 99,000 or so clones, 85% to 90% of them singletons. Germline V gives CDR1 SGHVS, CDR2 FQNEAQ. V lost 5 bases, J lost 4 bases, and 3 bases stayed unmatched. The CDR3 is 14 amino acids. Points from the study as a whole: Regions left unmutated in variants are reportedly the target of nearly half of spike-specific TCRs. Just six AZD1222 recipients tested seropositive at baseline. Elevations in Spike-specific TCR breadth and depth followed administration of two AZD1222 doses.

As concerns this clone: What it recognizes is unknown.

The genes are TRBV7-8 and TRBJ1-4; 8 nucleotides align to TRBD1. This TCR was sampled from an adult who received the AZD1222 COVID-19 vaccine. The specimen was peripheral blood, collected 28 days after the second AZD1222 dose. CDR3 nucleotides: TGTGCCAGCAGCCGGGGACAGGTTAATGAAAAACTGTTTTTT. This translates into CASSRGQVNEKLFF.